Reported below is one T cell receptor (beta chain). This clone's antigen is unknown. The record has no base qualities; no much larger clone is one base away. Systemically healthy Caucasian individuals from Russia, approximately 39 in total and aged roughly 6 to 100 years, were included as donors. Each donor gave approximately 9.4 milliliters of peripheral blood, drawn into EDTA-treated Vacutainer tubes. PBMCs were isolated by Ficoll-Paque density-gradient centrifugation, with at least 7 million obtained per sample. Total RNA was extracted from PBMCs with Trizol reagent, with at least 6 micrograms obtained per sample. The percentages of naive CD45RAhigh/CD27high T cells were determined by flow cytometry on a PBMC aliquot from every donor. The record originates from a study of blood T cells in healthy people across ages (dated by TCRdb to between 2014 and 2017). As for the study more broadly: In model experiments, template switching captured roughly one uniquely barcoded TCR beta cDNA molecule for every two T cells. Age-related changes in TCR beta repertoire diversity were measured in the study by deep sequencing normalized with unique cDNA molecular identifiers. Using the same blood draw, the study looked at two additional independent replicas of 1 million unique cDNA reads for two donors, one aged 18 to 30 and the other aged 80 or older. Donors were grouped into four age groups: young (average approximately 16 years), middle-aged (approximately 41), aged (around 60) and long-lived (about 82). The investigation overall reported the following: Donor CMV infection status was unknown, potentially confounding age-related changes in expanded clonotypes. As age increased, observed TCR beta diversity per million T cells dropped in a roughly linear way, and a significant reduction was already evident by age roughly 36. A strong correlation was found between observed TCR beta diversity and the percentage of naive T cells measured by flow cytometry. Compared with the aged group, the long-lived group had more naive CD4+ T cells, fewer expanded clones and increased TCR diversity, a pattern suggesting age selection. Because profiling used bulk unsorted PBMCs, naive and antigen-experienced compartments could not be compared conclusively. Estimates of total diversity from one million sequenced T cells were regarded as lower bounds and underestimates.

Libraries came from 5' RACE. Sequencing took place on an Illumina HiSeq 2500. A second PCR of about 7 to 12 cycles was run with a J-beta primer mix and a sample-barcoded 5' primer. A template-switch 5' adaptor carrying 12 random nucleotides introduced a unique molecular identifier onto each TCR beta cDNA molecule. Each sample yielded at least 3 million CDR3-containing paired-end reads. All of the RNA was converted into first-strand cDNA using the Mint cDNA synthesis kit, with a TRBC-specific oligonucleotide serving as the primer. Following uracil-DNA glycosylase treatment, all cDNA underwent a first 18-cycle PCR with the universal primers M1SS and BC2_uni_R. For the original study's pipeline: For normalization, 1 million high-quality reads, each with a distinct molecular identifier, were randomly selected from each sample. Instead of being binned into consensus sequences, reads that shared molecular identifiers were thrown out. MiTCR, run with a Q25 quality threshold and the strictest error-elimination algorithm, handled CDR3 identification, clonotype clustering and error correction. A nonparametric unseen species model with Euler transformation was used to estimate a lower bound on total TCR beta diversity. The raw public data were reprocessed by TCRdb itself: fastp quality trimming at Q25, MiXCR clonotype calling, in-frame beta chains only. Every CDR3 protein is listed once, alongside the most common genes and DNA of its rows. TCRdb assigned the V and J calls; the authors' analysis was not used. The sample table contains nearly 800,000 distinct CDR3 sequences; only one count was recorded for 25% of them. Roughly 3.5% of the sample is in the top ten clones.

At the junction V is shortened by 4 bases and J by 5 bases; bases outside the gene matches: 10. The CDR3 sequence holds 16 residues, the cysteine and phenylalanine included. Only the CDR3 region is kept as DNA, spanning 48 bases read in frame from base 1. According to the germline V gene, CDR1 reads MGHRA and CDR2 reads YSYEKL. These same data were also listed under a study on T cells of mothers and their children. Looking at the second paper: Nine systemically healthy Caucasian individuals served as donors, namely three mothers together with their six children. cDNA synthesis used all of the extracted RNA, with 1.5 ug of RNA in each 15 ul reaction. In the second PCR, sample barcodes and 2-4 random nucleotides were introduced via the M1S primer. Over 10 million TCR beta CDR3 reads came from each mother, compared with some 3 million reads from each child. Thymic selection shapes the output of TCR recombination in a similar way in related and unrelated pairs, and inherited differences have a minor effect. Normalized repertoire overlap was always found to be slightly, but never significantly, higher in related mother-child pairs than in unrelated mother-child pairs. Persistent microchimeric T cell clones were not detected, at a sensitivity of 95 to 100 clones per million clonotypes. In the study, deep NGS was used to compare the TCR beta repertoires of mothers and children, and features distinguishing related mother-child pairs from unrelated individuals were sought. The mean age was about 38 +/- 4 years for the mothers and roughly 11 +/- 4 years for the children. After adapters were ligated using NEBNext reagents, the libraries underwent 100+100 nt paired-end sequencing on an Illumina HiSeq 2000. To avoid cross-contamination, the mother libraries and the child libraries were prepared a month apart and sequenced in separate runs. For each donor, between about 500,000 and 2,200,000 distinct TCR beta clonotypes were identified. Naive TCR beta clonotypes were estimated from low-frequency clonotypes matched to each donor's FACS-determined naive share, without sorting.

This sequence uses TRBV4-1 and TRBJ2-5; 10 bases in the junction line up with TRBD1. Material: blood. The TCR originated in a boy aged 10-17 years in good health. CDR3 protein: CASSREEGQGPETQYF. The DNA is TGCGCCAGCAGCCGAGAGGAGGGACAGGGGCCGGAGACCCAGTACTTC.